The 31 T cell receptor beta chains presented below share a single source sample, sequenced in a study of blood T cell repertoires in COVID-19. Only in-frame clones appear in the TCRdb table, and some are missing; sequencing was by immunoSEQ multiplex PCR. The top ten clones hold roughly 2.2% of a sample with 130,000 or so clones, 85% to 90% of them seen once. The sequencing sample was made of peripheral blood. The source is a man between 65 and 85 years old with active COVID-19.

The chain joins TRBV5-4 to TRBJ2-2, with TRBD1 identical over 7 bases. CDR1 and CDR2 (germline): SGHNT, YYREEE (reference sequence). The CDR3 is made up of 15 amino acids. The ends lost 2 bases at V and 4 bases at J; junction bases unmatched: 5. The CDR3 reads CASSLSGTVTGELFF. The CDR3 coding sequence is TGTGCCAGCAGCTTATCCGGGACAGTCACCGGGGAGCTGTTTTTT.

The rearrangement links TRBV24-1 to TRBJ2-7, with TRBD1 matching 12 bases. V lost 5 bases to trimming and J lost 0 bases; unmatched junction nucleotides: 4. The CDR3 has 16 residues. Germline values: CDR1 KGHDR, CDR2 SFDVKD. CDR3 sequence (DNA): TGTGCCACCAGTGCCCAGGGACAGGGGGCCTCCTACGAGCAGTACTTC. Translated: CATSAQGQGASYEQYF.

This clone was picked up one time. The chain combines TRBV5-4 with TRBJ1-2; D is uncertain. Germline CDR1 is SGHNT and CDR2 is YYREEE (reference sequence). Trimming left V 2 bases short and J 0 bases short, with 8 bases between. CDR3 length: 14 amino acids. CDR3 region: CASSLSTSNYGYTF. The CDR3 region has the DNA TGTGCCAGCAGCTTAAGCACCTCTAACTATGGCTACACCTTC.

The genes are TRBV7-9 and TRBJ1-1; D is perhaps TRBD1 (6 bases). Germline V lookup: CDR1 SEHNR, CDR2 FQNEAQ (reference sequence). This CDR3 has 14 residues. Trimming took 1 base from V and 4 from J, leaving 10 bases between them. This CDR3 reads CASSLGGGPTEAFF. CDR3 in DNA: TGTGCCAGCAGCTTAGGGGGGGGGCCCACTGAAGCTTTCTTT.

V and J are TRBV25-1 and TRBJ2-5, with 9 bases aligning to TRBD2. Trimming at V came to 10 bases and at J to 4 bases, leaving 13 bases not matched to a gene. Per germline, CDR1 MGHDK and CDR2 SYGVNS. The CDR3 sequence is 15 residues long. CDR3 sequence reads: CATTPLLAGTETQYF. The CDR3 DNA follows: TGTGCCACCACCCCCCTACTAGCGGGTACAGAGACCCAGTACTTC. The whole variable domain, filled in from reference TRBV25-1 and TRBJ2-5, reads EADIYQTPRYLVIGTGKKITLECSQTMGHDKMYWYQQDPGMELHLIHYSYGVNSTEKGDLSSESTVSRIRTEHFPLTLESARPSHTSQYLCATTPLLAGTETQYFGPGTRLLVL.

The chain uses TRBV15 and TRBJ2-7, with 7 bases identical to TRBD1. The CDR3 length is 15 residues. The trim removed 5 bases at V and 4 bases at J, leaving 11 bases unmatched. Germline assignment: CDR1 LNHNV and CDR2 YYDKDF (reference sequence). The CDR3 DNA reads TGTGCCACCAGCGTTACCCGGGACAGAGCTTACGAGCAGTACTTC. It translates to CATSVTRDRAYEQYF. The entire variable domain, with the rest obtained from reference TRBV15 and TRBJ2-7, is as follows: DAMVIQNPRYQVTQFGKPVTLSCSQTLNHNVMYWYQQKSSQAPKLLFHYYDKDFNNEADTPDNFQSRRPNTSFCFLDIRSPGLGDTAMYLCATSVTRDRAYEQYFGPGTRLTVT.

This chain joins TRBV7-2 and TRBJ2-5; no reliable D call. This CDR3 contains 13 residues. Between the trimmed V and J ends, which lost 5 bases and 5 bases, there was a span of 12 bases. Germline V gives CDR1 SGHTA, CDR2 FQGNSA. The CDR3 region is CASSQRGAETQYF. CDR3 bases: TGTGCCAGCAGCCAGCGCGGTGCGGAGACCCAGTACTTC.

The chain is built from TRBV9 and TRBJ2-7; unclear D gene. Trimming took 0 bases from V and 0 from J, leaving 10 bases between them. Germline V gene sequence: CDR1 SGDLS, CDR2 YYNGEE. The CDR3 runs 15 residues. The CDR3 DNA reads TGTGCCAGCAGCGTAGACGACCGGAGCTCCTACGAGCAGTACTTC. It yields the protein CASSVDDRSSYEQYF.

As for this clone: Other nucleotide sequences from this sample produce the same CDR3. CDR3 DNA: TGCGCCAGCAGCTTATCTCGGGGGAGCACAGATACGCAGTATTTT. It yields the protein CASSLSRGSTDTQYF. The chain joins TRBV5-1 to TRBJ2-3; D might be TRBD2 (6 bases). CDR1 and CDR2 from the germline V gene are SGHRS and YFSETQ. CDR3 length: 15 residues. V gave up 2 bases and J gave up 0 bases, with 10 bases separating them.

The chain is built from TRBV27 and TRBJ1-6, with D unclear. The CDR3 contains 15 residues. With 7 bases removed from V and 5 bases from J, the gap between germline ends came to 15 bases. Per the germline V gene, CDR1 is MNHEY and CDR2 is SMNVEV (reference sequence). CDR3 DNA sequence: TGTGCCAGCAATCAACGGAGGCAAAATAATTCACCCCTCCACTTT. Translation: CASNQRRQNNSPLHF.

The chain carries TRBV4-1 and TRBJ2-3; possibly TRBD2 for D (6 bases). V was cut by 4 bases and J by 6 bases, with 14 bases left in between. The CDR3 consists of 14 residues. From germline, CDR1 is MGHRA and CDR2 YSYEKL. The CDR3 region is CASSRPGLGDTQYF. Written as DNA, the CDR3 is TGCGCCAGCAGCCGTCCGGGACTGGGGGATACGCAGTATTTT.

V gene TRBV5-1 combines with J gene TRBJ2-6; D perhaps matches TRBD2 (5 bases). Trimming cost V 2 bases and J 4 bases, with 10 bases left between them. CDR1 and CDR2 from the germline V gene are SGHRS and YFSETQ. The CDR3 has 15 amino acids. The CDR3 reads CASSLGGSGANVLTF. Written as DNA, the CDR3 is TGCGCCAGCAGCTTAGGTGGGAGCGGGGCCAACGTCCTGACTTTC.

This chain joins TRBV7-2 and TRBJ1-5, with D unclear. Trimming took 2 bases from V and 2 from J, leaving 7 bases between them. The CDR3 extends over 14 amino acids. The germline CDR1 and CDR2 sequences are SGHTA and FQGNSA. CDR3 coding DNA: TGTGCCAGCAGCTTAAACACAGGCAATCAGCCCCAGCATTTT. Translating it yields CASSLNTGNQPQHF.

DNA of the CDR3: TGTGCCAGTAGGCCCACGATACAGGGGGCTAGAGGCTACACCTTC. Its translation is CASRPTIQGARGYTF. The chain carries TRBV19 and TRBJ1-2, with TRBD1 matching 9 bases. V gave up 6 bases and J gave up 8 bases; unmatched junction bases: 13. The CDR3 runs to 15 residues. CDR1 is LNHDA and CDR2 is SQIVND in the germline V gene (reference sequence).

The rearrangement uses TRBV6-5 and TRBJ1-2, with TRBD1 matching 8 bases. The germline V gene encodes CDR1 MNHEY and CDR2 SVGAGI. CDR3 length equals 15 residues. V lost 8 bases to trimming and J lost 8 bases; unmatched junction nucleotides: 16. The CDR3 region has the DNA TGTGCCAGCTTGGGCGGTGGACAGGGAGCGGTAGGCTACACCTTC. Its translation: CASLGGGQGAVGYTF.

This chain joins TRBV9 and TRBJ2-2; no firm D call. Trimming shortened V by 0 bases and J by 1 base, and 7 bases separated the two germline ends. The germline CDR1 and CDR2 sequences are SGDLS and YYNGEE. The CDR3 totals 15 residues. The CDR3 DNA reads TGTGCCAGCAGCGTAGCTAATCTGAACACCGGGGAGCTGTTTTTT. Protein product: CASSVANLNTGELFF.

This sequence joins TRBV4-3 and TRBJ1-3; possible D gene TRBD1, 5 bases. The ends were cut back, 0 bases at V and 0 bases at J, with 21 bases in the middle. The CDR3 runs to 20 residues. Germline assignment: CDR1 LGHNA and CDR2 YSLEER. This CDR3 reads CASSQEAGTPELTSGNTIYF. CDR3 DNA sequence: TGCGCCAGCAGCCAAGAAGCCGGGACTCCAGAGCTAACCTCTGGAAACACCATATATTTT.

The chain links TRBV24-1 to TRBJ1-1; D perhaps matches TRBD1 (6 bases). Germline CDR1 and CDR2: KGHDR and SFDVKD. This CDR3 is built from 13 residues. V dropped 1 base and J dropped 7 bases, with 9 bases sitting between them. CDR3 in amino acids: CATSDLQGREAFF. CDR3 DNA: TGTGCCACCAGTGATTTACAGGGCCGTGAAGCTTTCTTT.

The chain combines TRBV9 with TRBJ2-3; D not resolved. The V gene lost 4 bases and the J gene lost 1 base, with 13 bases spanning the gap. The CDR3 runs to 15 residues. Germline V lookup: CDR1 SGDLS, CDR2 YYNGEE. CDR3 residues: CASSLVGAGTDTQYF. The CDR3 DNA reads TGTGCCAGCAGCCTCGTGGGCGCTGGCACAGATACGCAGTATTTT.

The V call is TRBV28, the J call TRBJ2-2; 8 bases are shared with TRBD2. The CDR3 contains 16 residues. V was clipped by 2 bases and J by 3 bases; unmatched bases: 5. Germline V CDR1 and CDR2: MDHEN, SYDVKM. CDR3 bases: TGTGCCAGCAGTTTAACGGGAGGGCCCGACACCGGGGAGCTGTTTTTT. Its protein is CASSLTGGPDTGELFF. Based on the CDR3 plus reference TRBV28 and TRBJ2-2, the full variable domain is DVKVTQSSRYLVKRTGEKVFLECVQDMDHENMFWYRQDPGLGLRLIYFSYDVKMKEKGDIPEGYSVSREKKERFSLILESASTNQTSMYLCASSLTGGPDTGELFFGEGSRLTVL.

The V and J genes are TRBV18 and TRBJ2-7; 11 nucleotides line up with TRBD2. V gave up 2 bases and J gave up 3 bases; unmatched junction bases: 3. CDR3 length: 15 residues. The germline V gene encodes CDR1 KGHSH and CDR2 LQKENI. The CDR3 region is CASSPAGTSGYEQYF. In DNA, the CDR3 is TGTGCCAGCTCACCAGCCGGGACTAGCGGCTACGAGCAGTACTTC.

The CDR3 bases are TGTGCCAGCAGCTTAGGGCCTCAGACTGGAAACACCATATATTTT. Protein sequence: CASSLGPQTGNTIYF. The V gene is TRBV7-6, the J gene TRBJ1-3; D is ambiguous. CDR3 length: 15 residues. Trimming shortened V by 1 base and J by 2 bases, and 9 bases separated the two germline ends. The germline CDR1 and CDR2 sequences are SGHVS and FNYEAQ.

The chain combines TRBV7-8 with TRBJ2-1; 11 bases map to TRBD2. J lost 6 bases, V lost 5 bases, and 12 bases had no gene match. Per germline, CDR1 SGHVS and CDR2 FQNEAQ. The length of the CDR3 is 17 residues. The CDR3 region has the DNA TGTGCCAGCAGCACCGCCCGTACTAGCGGGAGACCCAATGAGCAGTTCTTC. Protein: CASSTARTSGRPNEQFF.

This chain uses TRBV3-1 (or the pseudogene TRBV3-2) with TRBJ2-3, with unresolved D. The germline V gene has CDR1 LGHDT and CDR2 YNNKEL (reference sequence). This CDR3 spans 13 amino acids. The ends were cut back, 7 bases at V and 1 base at J, with 9 bases in the middle. CDR3 residues: CASTTRGTDTQYF. DNA for the CDR3: TGTGCCAGCACAACGCGCGGCACAGATACGCAGTATTTT.

The chain is built from TRBV2 and TRBJ2-7, with 7 nucleotides matching TRBD2. Trimming cost V 10 bases and J 1 base; bases outside gene matches: 4. CDR1 and CDR2 (germline): SNHLY, FYNNEI. The CDR3 is 12 amino acids. DNA of the CDR3: TGTGCCATTCACGGGGGGTCCTACGAGCAGTACTTC. It codes for CAIHGGSYEQYF.

This chain connects TRBV5-8 to TRBJ2-3; D perhaps matches TRBD2 (5 bases). Germline-derived CDR1 and CDR2 are SGHTS and YDEGEE. The CDR3 has 15 amino acids. V was cut by 0 bases and J by 0 bases, with 8 bases left in between. The CDR3 region has the DNA TGTGCCAGCAGCTTGGTGGGCGGGAGCACAGATACGCAGTATTTT. It yields the protein CASSLVGGSTDTQYF.

This rearrangement joins TRBV27 to TRBJ2-7; the D gene is possibly TRBD2 (5 bases). The germline CDR1 and CDR2 sequences are MNHEY and SMNVEV (reference sequence). The CDR3 has 13 residues. The V end lost 6 bases, the J end lost 4 bases, and 13 bases lay between the germline ends. CDR3 nucleotide sequence: TGTGCCAGCAGCCGGGGTGGGAATTACGAGCAGTACTTC. The encoded protein is CASSRGGNYEQYF.

This clone appeared a few times. This rearrangement joins TRBV29-1 to TRBJ2-3, with 13 nucleotides matching TRBD2. The trim removed 4 bases at V and 4 bases at J, leaving 5 bases unmatched. The germline gives CDR1 SQVTM, CDR2 ANQGSEA. The CDR3 consists of 15 residues. CDR3 residues: CSVVGLAGVADTQYF. CDR3 bases: TGCAGCGTTGTAGGACTAGCGGGAGTGGCAGATACGCAGTATTTT.

The chain recombines TRBV4-2 with TRBJ2-7, with 7 bases lining up with TRBD1. The J segment lost 4 bases and the V segment lost 2 bases, leaving 8 bases of the junction unmatched. The CDR3 totals 15 residues. CDR1 is LGHNA, CDR2 YNFKEQ, per germline. As DNA, the CDR3 is TGTGCCAGCAGCCAAATACAGGGGAAGGGGTACGAGCAGTACTTC. It specifies CASSQIQGKGYEQYF.

CDR3 nucleotides: TGTGCCAGCAGTTACCAGGGGGCCTCTTCCGGGGAGCTGTTTTTT. This translates into CASSYQGASSGELFF. The V call is TRBV6-6, the J call TRBJ2-2; 8 bases fit TRBD1. J lost 6 bases, V lost 2 bases, and 5 bases had no gene match. CDR1 MNHNY and CDR2 SVGAGI come from the germline V gene (reference sequence). The CDR3 sequence is 15 residues long.

The genes are TRBV7-8 and TRBJ2-3; D may be TRBD2 (6 bases). Germline V CDR1 and CDR2: SGHVS, FQNEAQ. The CDR3 is 15 amino acids. V lost 10 bases to trimming and J lost 1 base, with 18 bases between them. The CDR3 reads CATREFTTGTDTQYF. Written as DNA, the CDR3 is TGTGCCACCCGGGAGTTTACAACTGGCACAGATACGCAGTATTTT.